The 8 T cell receptor beta chains below come from one sample, sequenced in a study of technical replicates of blood from several donors. Assay used: immunoSEQ multiplex PCR; TCRdb lists only in-frame clones, some missing. The sample lists over 65,000 clones, 98% seen once, with 0.16% in the top ten. Sequenced: T cells isolated from PBMCs. The receptors stem from a human donor in good health.

The chain links TRBV14 to TRBJ1-2; 7 bases are a match to TRBD1. V trimming: 1 base; J trimming: 5 bases; junction bases outside the gene matches: 1. Germline loops: CDR1 SGHDN, CDR2 FVKESK. CDR3 length: 13 residues. Here the CDR3 DNA reads TGTGCCAGCAGCCAAGCAGGGGGATATGGCTACACCTTC. This codes for CASSQAGGYGYTF.

The chain uses TRBV28 and TRBJ2-1, with 8 bases matching TRBD2. This CDR3 is 15 amino acids long. V lost 3 bases to trimming and J lost 4 bases; unmatched junction nucleotides: 5. The germline V gene has CDR1 MDHEN and CDR2 SYDVKM. The chain's CDR3 is CASSLNRGGYNEQFF. The CDR3 DNA sequence: TGTGCCAGCAGTTTGAATCGGGGGGGTTACAATGAGCAGTTCTTC. Filled out from reference TRBV28 and TRBJ2-1, the complete variable domain reads DVKVTQSSRYLVKRTGEKVFLECVQDMDHENMFWYRQDPGLGLRLIYFSYDVKMKEKGDIPEGYSVSREKKERFSLILESASTNQTSMYLCASSLNRGGYNEQFFGPGTRLTVL.

The rearrangement joins TRBV11-2 to TRBJ1-3; D not certain. Germline V gene sequence: CDR1 SGHAT, CDR2 FQNNGV. Trimming took off 5 bases at V and 3 bases at J, with 14 bases between the two ends. The CDR3 has 15 residues. The CDR3 DNA sequence: TGTGCCAGCAGCCCCGGGAGCCCTTATGGAAACACCATATATTTT. Its translation: CASSPGSPYGNTIYF.

The rearrangement joins TRBV28 to TRBJ2-7; 9 bases align to TRBD1. The junction had 4 bases not matched to a gene; V was cut back by 2 bases and J by 2 bases. Per germline, CDR1 MDHEN and CDR2 SYDVKM. The CDR3 covers 15 residues. CDR3 nucleotides: TGTGCCAGCAGTTTACCGGGACAGGGCACCTACGAGCAGTACTTC. It encodes CASSLPGQGTYEQYF.

The chain carries TRBV19 and TRBJ2-5; 14 bases align to TRBD2. CDR3 size: 17 residues. J gave up 4 bases and V 5 bases, and 9 bases lay outside the gene matches. Per the germline V gene, CDR1 is LNHDA and CDR2 is SQIVND (reference sequence). The CDR3 DNA follows: TGTGCCAGTAGTCCCCGGACTAGCGGGAGGTCGGGAGAGACCCAGTACTTC. It yields the protein CASSPRTSGRSGETQYF.

This chain uses TRBV27 with TRBJ1-1; D is unresolved. CDR3 length: 13 amino acids. The V gene's germline CDR1 is MNHEY and CDR2 SMNVEV (reference sequence). The V gene lost 2 bases and the J gene lost 1 base, with 5 bases spanning the gap. The CDR3 DNA reads TGTGCCAGCAGTTTAGGCCGGAACACTGAAGCTTTCTTT. It yields the protein CASSLGRNTEAFF.

V gene TRBV5-5 combines with J gene TRBJ2-1, with 8 positions matching TRBD2. Per the germline V gene, CDR1 is SGHKS and CDR2 is YYEKEE (reference sequence). Losses at the gene ends were 4 bases for V and 7 bases for J; bases not matched to a gene: 4. The CDR3 runs 13 residues. CDR3 in DNA: TGTGCCAGCAGCCGTACGGGGGGGAATGAGCAGTTCTTC. This codes for CASSRTGGNEQFF.

The chain has TRBV18 and TRBJ2-3, with 10 bases matching TRBD2. CDR3 length: 18 residues. J gave up 1 base and V 1 base, and 8 bases lay outside the gene matches. Germline loops: CDR1 KGHSH, CDR2 LQKENI. The CDR3 sequence is CASSPLSVTSGGTDTQYF. CDR3 sequence (DNA): TGTGCCAGCTCACCACTTTCGGTAACTAGCGGGGGCACAGATACGCAGTATTTT.